Each of the 9 T cell receptor beta chains below was sequenced from the same sample in a study of shared clonotypes between healthy human individuals. Method: immunoSEQ multiplex PCR; TCRdb's copy keeps in-frame clones and lacks some. This table holds more than 2 million clones, about 94% found once. The sample consisted of naive CD4+ T cells sorted from blood. Subset in this sample: CD45RA+ positively selected. The receptor source for this set is a young man in good health.

The J gene is TRBJ2-3, the V gene TRBV10-3; D is perhaps TRBD2 (5 bases). Germline V gene sequence: CDR1 ENHRY, CDR2 SYGVKD. V gave up 4 bases and J gave up 1 base, with 9 bases separating them. The CDR3 sequence is 14 residues long. CDR3 in DNA: TGTGCCATCAGTGGTGGACTGGGCACAGATACGCAGTATTTT. It codes for CAISGGLGTDTQYF.

The V call is TRBV13, the J call TRBJ1-4; a possible D gene is TRBD1 (5 bases). The CDR3 contains 16 residues. Germline values: CDR1 PRHDT, CDR2 FYEKMQ (reference sequence). The V end lost 5 bases, the J end lost 4 bases, and 17 bases lay between the germline ends. DNA for the CDR3: TGTGCCAGCAGCACTCGAAACGCACAGGTTAATGAAAAACTGTTTTTT. It translates to CASSTRNAQVNEKLFF.

The chain links TRBV18 to TRBJ1-3; D unresolved. The germline gives CDR1 KGHSH, CDR2 LQKENI. V shed 6 bases and J shed 0 bases, with 24 bases lying between them. The CDR3 contains 19 residues. The CDR3 DNA sequence: TGTGCCAGCTCTATGACACTTCAACCTCTGGATGACTCTGGAAACACCATATATTTT. Translating gives CASSMTLQPLDDSGNTIYF.

V gene TRBV2 combines with J gene TRBJ1-2; 9 nucleotides agree with TRBD1. Germline assignment: CDR1 SNHLY and CDR2 FYNNEI. Losses at the gene ends were 4 bases for V and 6 bases for J; bases not matched to a gene: 12. This CDR3 has 16 residues. In DNA, the CDR3 is TGTGCCAGCAGTGGACGGACCGGGACAGGGCTGAATGGCTACACCTTC. Protein: CASSGRTGTGLNGYTF.

The V gene is TRBV10-2, the J gene TRBJ2-7; D might be TRBD1 or TRBD2, each matching 6 bases. The germline V gene has CDR1 WSHSY and CDR2 SAAADI. Trimming removed 11 bases from V and 5 bases from J, with 22 bases in between. There are 14 residues in the CDR3. The CDR3 loop is CACGSGAFRHEQYF. The CDR3 nucleotides are TGCGCCTGTGGGTCGGGGGCGTTCAGGCACGAGCAGTACTTC.

V and J are TRBV7-2 and TRBJ2-5; D uncertain. The CDR3 totals 14 residues. The germline V gene has CDR1 SGHTA and CDR2 FQGNSA. Trimming left V 5 bases short and J 5 bases short, with 15 bases between. In DNA, the CDR3 is TGTGCCAGCAGCACCTTTGTAGCTGGTGAGACCCAGTACTTC. Its translation: CASSTFVAGETQYF.

The chain carries TRBV18 and TRBJ2-4, with no clear D. The CDR3 has 16 residues. The V end lost 3 bases, the J end lost 5 bases, and 17 bases lay between the germline ends. Germline CDR1 is KGHSH and CDR2 is LQKENI. CDR3 sequence reads: CASSPQIAGGQNIQYF. The CDR3 region has the DNA TGTGCCAGCTCACCTCAGATTGCCGGTGGCCAAAACATTCAGTACTTC.

The V and J genes are TRBV7-9 and TRBJ2-1; TRBD2 agrees at 14 bases. Germline CDR1 is SEHNR and CDR2 is FQNEAQ (reference sequence). The V gene end was trimmed by 5 bases and the J gene end by 4 bases; junction bases not matched to a gene: 7. The CDR3 totals 17 residues. CDR3 protein: CASSLGTSGRLYNEQFF. CDR3 sequence (DNA): TGTGCCAGCAGCCTAGGGACTAGCGGGAGATTGTACAATGAGCAGTTCTTC.

Notes on this clone: This specimen includes other DNA sequences encoding the same CDR3. The chain recombines TRBV6-5 with TRBJ1-5; D is perhaps TRBD1 (5 bases). CDR1 is MNHEY and CDR2 is SVGAGI in the germline V gene. The CDR3 covers 14 residues. The V end lost 5 bases, the J end lost 2 bases, and 10 bases lay between the germline ends. CDR3 protein: CASSRGGGNQPQHF. Written as DNA, the CDR3 is TGTGCCAGCAGTCGGGGCGGAGGCAATCAGCCCCAGCATTTT.